The rows below give T cell receptor beta chains drawn from one sample of a study of beta chain features in type 1 diabetes. Profiled with immunoSEQ multiplex PCR; TCRdb holds only in-frame clones, not every one. The sample holds around 150,000 clones; approximately 10% are singletons and the top ten take 0.65% to 0.9%. Sequenced material: central memory CD4+ T cells from blood. The origin of the receptors is a woman in her thirties with type 1 diabetes. Both conserved end residues are part of each CDR3. The D gene is left open where the match is weak. Only some rows state a clone size, as once, few, many or a class for expanded clones.

j_gene	d_gene	abundance	len	v_gene	CDR3nt	CDR3aa
TRBJ1-1	-	-	15	TRBV4-1	TGCGCCAGCAGCCAGGACAGAACACTGAACACTGAAGCTTTCTTT	CASSQDRTLNTEAFF
TRBJ1-5	-	few	12	TRBV27	TGTGCCAGCAGTTTCTACAATCAGCCCCAGCATTTT	CASSFYNQPQHF
TRBJ2-1	TRBD2	-	15	TRBV6-5	TGTGCCAGCAGTTTTGGACTAGCGATGGGGGGAGAGCAGTTCTTC	CASSFGLAMGGEQFF
TRBJ2-3	-	-	13	TRBV7-3	TGTGCCAGCAGCTTATCTGTCACAGATACGCAGTATTTT	CASSLSVTDTQYF
TRBJ2-3	TRBD1	few	13	TRBV30	TGTGCCTCCCGGGACAGGGTGGGTGATACGCAGTATTTT	CASRDRVGDTQYF
TRBJ2-6	-	-	15	TRBV5-1	TGCGCCAGCAGCTTGGCCAACTCTGGGGCCAACGTCCTGACTTTC	CASSLANSGANVLTF
TRBJ2-1	-	few	15	TRBV7-2	TGTGCCAGCAGCTGGCGGGATGGAAGCGGACTTGAGCAGTTCTTC	CASSWRDGSGLEQFF
TRBJ1-2	TRBD1	few	13	TRBV27	TGTGCCAGCAGTCCAGGGACAGCTAATGGCTACACCTTC	CASSPGTANGYTF
TRBJ2-5	-	-	12	TRBV19	TGTGCCAGTGGGACACGGTGGGAGACCCAGTACTTC	CASGTRWETQYF
TRBJ2-1	TRBD2	few	16	TRBV4-1	TGCGCCAGCAGCCAAGTAGCGGGAGCCACCTACAATGAGCAGTTCTTC	CASSQVAGATYNEQFF
TRBJ2-3	TRBD2	few	14	TRBV30	TGTGCCTGGAGTGGTAGCGGGAGGCGGGGTACGCAGTATTTT	CAWSGSGRRGTQYF
TRBJ2-3	TRBD2	-	15	TRBV5-8	TGTGCCAGCAGCTCGAAAGGACTAGCGGGCCATACGCAGTATTTT	CASSSKGLAGHTQYF
TRBJ1-2	TRBD1	-	13	TRBV7-9	TGTGCCAGCAGCTTAGCAGGGGGCGCTGGCTACACCTTC	CASSLAGGAGYTF
TRBJ2-1	-	few	15	TRBV28	TGTGCCAGCAGTTTCAGTTCGGGAGATTACAATGAGCAGTTCTTC	CASSFSSGDYNEQFF
TRBJ2-3	TRBD2	-	18	TRBV18	TGTGCCAGCTCACCACGAGAGACTAGCGGGAGGTCCGCAGATACGCAGTATTTT	CASSPRETSGRSADTQYF
TRBJ1-2	TRBD1	-	13	TRBV10-3	TGTGCCATCAGTCCGGGACAGCACTATGGCTACACCTTC	CAISPGQHYGYTF
TRBJ1-5	-	-	13	TRBV28	TGTGCCAGCAGTCTGACGGGAAATCAGCCCCAGCATTTT	CASSLTGNQPQHF
TRBJ2-1	-	few	13	TRBV7-6	TGTGCCAGCAGCTTAGCGCGAGACAATGAGCAGTTCTTC	CASSLARDNEQFF
TRBJ1-2	TRBD1	-	14	TRBV5-1	TGCGCCAGCAGCGGCGGACAGGGTGAATATGGCTACACCTTC	CASSGGQGEYGYTF
TRBJ2-1	TRBD1	-	12	TRBV27	TGTGCCAGCCGGGACAGGGGGCTTGGGCAGTTCTTC	CASRDRGLGQFF
TRBJ1-1	TRBD1	few	15	TRBV5-6	TGTGCCAGCAGGTCGCCGGGACAGGGGTCCACTGAAGCTTTCTTT	CASRSPGQGSTEAFF
TRBJ1-2	TRBD1	-	15	TRBV28	TGTGCCAGCAGTTCGGTACAGGGGTTTTCTTATGGCTACACCTTC	CASSSVQGFSYGYTF